The entry that follows covers one TCR beta chain sequence. Authors' methods: Using reference gene primer amplification, nucleated cell counts were estimated. Here immunoSEQ multiplex PCR was the method, and the copy in TCRdb shows in-frame clones only, minus some. V, J and clone size derive from that table, while D and trimming were established from the DNA sequence. The table has about 15,000 clones, approximately 85% seen once. V was cut by 3 bases and J by 2 bases, with 7 bases left in between. The CDR3 contains 13 residues. Germline V gene lookup returns CDR1 MDHEN and CDR2 SYDVKM. This sample stems from a study of blood T cell repertoires in COVID-19. About the research overall: The origin of the acute and convalescent COVID-19 samples was the United States, Italy and Spain. In each case, the material was cDNA or gDNA derived from T cells, B-cell-depleted T cells, or PBMCs.

The specimen sequenced was peripheral blood. The J gene is TRBJ1-2, the V gene TRBV28, with no clear D. This TCR derives from a man in his 70s in a cohort sampled during active COVID-19. The DNA for the CDR3 is TGTGCCAGCAGTTTTACGGGAAACTATGGCTACACCTTC. It is translated as CASSFTGNYGYTF.